The 12 T cell receptor beta chains below all came from one sample that was sequenced in a study of blood T cells in healthy people across ages. The authors ran a second PCR of 7 to 11 cycles using a sample-barcoded 5' primer and a J-beta primer mix. TCRdb independently ran MiXCR on the 5' RACE reads; one entry per CDR3 protein. The data show roughly 1,500,000 distinct CDR3 sequences, 42% seen once. The source material was blood. The source of these receptors is a woman aged 18-35 years in good health.

The chain links TRBV6-1 to TRBJ2-7; 8 bases are shared with TRBD2. V lost 7 bases, J lost 7 bases, and 12 bases stayed unmatched. Germline V gene data show CDR1 as MNHNS and CDR2 as SASEGT. This CDR3 comprises 14 residues. This chain's CDR3 is CASTRPSGRNEQYF. DNA for the CDR3: TGTGCCAGCACAAGGCCTAGCGGGCGGAATGAGCAGTACTTC.

This clonotype has only a few counts. V and J are TRBV27 and TRBJ2-1; D call uncertain. The CDR3 contains 16 residues. V was cut by 6 bases and J by 0 bases, with 15 bases left in between. Germline CDR1 MNHEY, CDR2 SMNVEV (reference sequence). CDR3 loop: CASSLRPPYSYNEQFF. The CDR3 DNA reads TGTGCCAGCAGCCTCAGACCTCCTTACTCCTACAATGAGCAGTTCTTC.

With respect to this clonotype: The junction shows a germline mismatch at one end, possibly a read error. The chain employs TRBV5-1 and TRBJ1-4; 8 positions match TRBD1. This CDR3 is built from 15 residues. The germline CDR1 and CDR2 sequences are SGHRS and YFSETQ. DNA of the CDR3: TGTGCCAGCAGCCTACAGGGGGCAACTAATGAAAAACTGTTTTTT. The encoded protein is CASSLQGATNEKLFF.

In regard to this clonotype: The junction departs from germline at one end; a sequencing error may be responsible. The chain has TRBV20-1 and TRBJ2-1, with 10 bases lining up with TRBD2. The germline V gene encodes CDR1 DFQATT and CDR2 SNEGSKA (reference sequence). The CDR3 consists of 18 residues. Here the CDR3 DNA reads TGCGGTGCTAGACAGGCTAGCGGGGGTCTGGGATCCTACAATGAGCAGTTCTTC. Its translation: CGARQASGGLGSYNEQFF.

In its sample, this clonotype was seen a few times. This rearrangement joins TRBV27 to TRBJ1-2; D not certain. The germline gives CDR1 MNHEY, CDR2 SMNVEV (reference sequence). Trimming pared 6 bases from V and 1 base from J, leaving 12 bases between. The CDR3 sequence is 14 residues long. This CDR3 is CASRLAADNYGYTF. The CDR3 DNA is TGTGCCAGCAGGCTCGCGGCAGATAACTATGGCTACACCTTC.

The V gene is TRBV12-3 or TRBV12-4, the J gene TRBJ1-6; D is unclear. CDR3 length equals 17 residues. V lost 5 bases, J lost 0 bases, and 14 bases lay in between. As DNA, the CDR3 is TGTGCCAGCAGTCCACGACTGGGAAACTCCTATAATTCACCCCTCCACTTT. Residues: CASSPRLGNSYNSPLHF.

This clonotype came up a few times. V is TRBV20-1 and J is TRBJ2-5; 11 bases are a match to TRBD2. The J call is doubtful: the DNA matches TRBJ2-7 better. The CDR3 contains 13 residues. Germline V gene sequence: CDR1 DFQATT, CDR2 SNEGSKA (reference sequence). CDR3 loop: CSATTGTSGEQYF. Written as DNA, the CDR3 is TGCAGTGCTACGACCGGGACTAGCGGCGAGCAGTACTTC.

The rearrangement links TRBV20-1 to TRBJ2-7, with TRBD2 as a possible D gene (7 bases). The CDR3 consists of 13 residues. CDR1 and CDR2 from the germline V gene are DFQATT and SNEGSKA (reference sequence). The V end lost 3 bases, the J end lost 4 bases, and 13 bases lay between the germline ends. DNA for the CDR3: TGCAGTGCTAGGGGTGGGGGGGCTTACGAGCAGTACTTC. Protein: CSARGGGAYEQYF.

The chain links TRBV20-1 to TRBJ1-1, with 7 nucleotides matching TRBD1. This CDR3 contains 14 residues. Germline V gene lookup returns CDR1 DFQATT and CDR2 SNEGSKA (reference sequence). V lost 8 bases and J lost 1; bases outside the gene matches: 10. CDR3 sequence (DNA): TGCAGTCAACGTTACAGGGGCCCGAACACTGAAGCTTTCTTT. This translates into CSQRYRGPNTEAFF.

The chain joins TRBV12-3 or TRBV12-4 to TRBJ1-6, with D unclear. The CDR3 extends over 11 amino acids. V lost 8 bases to trimming and J lost 13 bases, with 12 bases between them. CDR3 residues: CASALGLPLHF. Here the CDR3 DNA reads TGTGCCAGCGCACTTGGACTCCCCCTCCACTTT.

The rearrangement links TRBV2 to TRBJ2-7; 13 nucleotides line up with TRBD2. The CDR3 is 14 residues long. The V gene's germline CDR1 is SNHLY and CDR2 FYNNEI. V shed 6 bases and J 4 bases; nucleotides not matched to a gene: 3. CDR3 in DNA: TGTGCCAGCAGCGGACTAGCGGGGGATTACGAGCAGTACTTC. Amino acid sequence: CASSGLAGDYEQYF.

The chain combines TRBV24-1 with TRBJ1-2; tentative D call: TRBD1 (5 bases). The CDR3 contains 15 residues. CDR1 and CDR2 from the germline V gene are KGHDR and SFDVKD. The V end lost 4 bases, the J end lost 0 bases, and 11 bases lay between the germline ends. Here the CDR3 reads CATSDGGLPNYGYTF. CDR3 bases: TGTGCCACCAGTGACGGGGGTCTTCCTAACTATGGCTACACCTTC.